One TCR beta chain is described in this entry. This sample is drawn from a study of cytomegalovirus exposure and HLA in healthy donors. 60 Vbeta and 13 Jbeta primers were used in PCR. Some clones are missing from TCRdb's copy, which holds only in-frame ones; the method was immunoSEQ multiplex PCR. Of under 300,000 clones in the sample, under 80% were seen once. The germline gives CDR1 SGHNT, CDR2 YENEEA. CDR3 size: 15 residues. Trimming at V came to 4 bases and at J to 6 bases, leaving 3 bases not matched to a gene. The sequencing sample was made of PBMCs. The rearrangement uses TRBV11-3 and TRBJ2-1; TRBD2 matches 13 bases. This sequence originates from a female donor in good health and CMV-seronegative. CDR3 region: CASSSGTSGINEQFF. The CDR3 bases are TGTGCCAGCAGCTCGGGGACTAGCGGGATCAATGAGCAGTTCTTC.